These 5 T cell receptor beta chains were sequenced from one sample in a study of T cells in Graves' hyperthyroidism and ophthalmopathy. There were TCR beta CDR3 regions amplified from RNA transcripts. First-round RT-PCR targeting the TCR CDR3 was performed with the HTBI primer set. TCRdb analysed the multiplex PCR reads with MiXCR anew, one entry per CDR3 protein. The sample records fewer than 400,000 distinct CDR3 sequences, about an eighth being singletons. Source material: blood. These receptors were taken from a man aged 50-59 years with Graves' ophthalmopathy.

This clonotype has at least ten counts. The rearrangement links TRBV20-1 to TRBJ2-3, with D perhaps TRBD1 or TRBD2 (5 bases each). The germline V gene encodes CDR1 DFQATT and CDR2 SNEGSKA (reference sequence). The length of the CDR3 is 16 residues. V gave up 6 bases and J gave up 0 bases, with 19 bases separating them. The CDR3 region is CSASGGGGGSTDTQYF. The CDR3 bases are TGCAGTGCCTCTGGGGGTGGTGGCGGGAGCACAGATACGCAGTATTTT.

This clonotype was seen repeatedly, ten times or more. The V call is TRBV6-1, the J call TRBJ2-5; D unresolved. This CDR3 comprises 12 residues. CDR1 is MNHNS, CDR2 SASEGT, per germline. Trimming stripped 4 bases from V and 4 bases from J, with 7 bases between. The CDR3 sequence is CASSVALETQYF. The DNA for the CDR3 is TGTGCCAGCAGTGTTGCACTAGAGACCCAGTACTTC.

CDR3: CSVVVGGNQPQHF. As DNA, the CDR3 is TGCAGCGTTGTGGTAGGAGGCAATCAGCCCCAGCATTTT. This chain links TRBV29-1 with TRBJ1-5, with D unresolved. V was clipped by 4 bases and J by 2 bases, with 9 bases between them. Germline CDR1 reads SQVTM; CDR2 reads ANQGSEA. This CDR3 spans 13 amino acids.

This clonotype has a count of ten or more. The chain uses TRBV6-1 and TRBJ2-5, with 10 bases aligning to TRBD1. The germline V gene encodes CDR1 MNHNS and CDR2 SASEGT. The junction had 10 bases not matched to a gene; V was cut back by 6 bases and J by 0 bases. The CDR3 sequence is 17 residues long. The CDR3 nucleotides are TGTGCCAGCAGAGGAGGGCGGGGACAGGGGTACCAAGAGACCCAGTACTTC. The encoded protein is CASRGGRGQGYQETQYF.

This clonotype was detected only a few times. The chain links TRBV29-1 to TRBJ2-7; D might be TRBD1 (6 bases). The CDR3 runs to 12 residues. The V gene lost 6 bases and the J gene lost 3 bases, with 12 bases spanning the gap. CDR1 is SQVTM and CDR2 is ANQGSEA in the germline V gene. CDR3 sequence (DNA): TGCAGCGTCAGGGGACCCTTCTACGAGCAGTACTTC. Translated: CSVRGPFYEQYF.